This T cell receptor (beta chain) was sequenced in a study of OX40 agonist ivuxolimab in advanced cancers. The protocol was immunoSEQ multiplex PCR, while the TCRdb copy is restricted to in-frame clones and leaves out a portion. The data show tens of thousands of clones, about 93% seen once. This CDR3 spans 13 amino acids. V shed 0 bases and J shed 2 bases, with 5 bases lying between them. Per germline, CDR1 SGHTA and CDR2 FQGNSA. This clonotype was obtained from an adult with an advanced solid tumor such as melanoma, head and neck, liver or kidney cancer. V usage is TRBV7-2 and J usage is TRBJ2-7; D not certain. The specimen was CD4+ or CD8+ T cells sorted from blood, collected in a trial of the OX40 agonist ivuxolimab. The DNA of the CDR3 is TGTGCCAGCAGCTTAGCACAGACCTACGAGCAGTACTTC. This translates into CASSLAQTYEQYF.